Shown below are 25 T cell receptor beta chains from a single sample sequenced in a study of post-analysis software for immune sequencing data. Sequencing libraries made from TCR beta cDNA carried unique molecular identifiers. Via MiXCR, TCRdb re-called the PCR reads, giving one row per CDR3 protein. Altogether approximately 690,000 distinct CDR3 sequences are present, approximately 59% being singletons, with the ten largest covering over 9%. For these TCRs, the target antigens are not known. Study-level results: Compared with controls, patients had more of about 5 TRBV segments, including TRBV5-6, TRBV5-1 and TRBV20-1.

The specimen sequenced was blood. Receptors were obtained from a girl aged 2-10 years with multiple sclerosis.

This chain joins TRBV9 and TRBJ2-1; 9 nucleotides match TRBD2. The CDR3 loop spans 16 amino acids. Unmatched junction bases numbered 10, after V lost 3 bases and J lost 6 bases. From germline, CDR1 is SGDLS and CDR2 YYNGEE. The CDR3 coding sequence is TGTGCCAGCAGCGCTTTAGCGGGAGCTTTAAGCAATGAGCAGTTCTTC. It translates to CASSALAGALSNEQFF.

The genes are TRBV5-1 and TRBJ1-2, with D perhaps matching TRBD1 (5 bases). The CDR3 length is 13 residues. Germline CDR1 SGHRS, CDR2 YFSETQ. Trimming left V 5 bases short and J 6 bases short, with 14 bases between. This CDR3 is CASSSDTRDGYTF. The CDR3 DNA sequence: TGCGCCAGCAGTTCGGACACGAGAGATGGCTACACCTTC.

The chain employs TRBV12-3 or TRBV12-4 and TRBJ2-3; D gene unclear. The CDR3 contains 16 residues. V dropped 8 bases and J dropped 2 bases, with 20 bases sitting between them. CDR3 protein: CASVPVGSSHTDTQYF. The CDR3 DNA reads as TGTGCCAGCGTACCTGTTGGGTCCTCCCACACAGATACGCAGTATTTT.

This chain joins TRBV12-3 or TRBV12-4 and TRBJ2-5; a possible D gene is TRBD1 (7 bases). V gave up 2 bases and J gave up 3 bases, with 13 bases separating them. This CDR3 has 15 residues. The CDR3 here is CASSLSTGRKETQYF. DNA of the CDR3: TGTGCCAGCAGTTTATCGACAGGGAGGAAAGAGACCCAGTACTTC.

The genes are TRBV27 and TRBJ1-1; 7 nucleotides match TRBD1. This CDR3 has 15 amino acids. After removal of 3 bases from V and 5 bases from J, the junction contained 9 bases not matched to a gene. Germline loops: CDR1 MNHEY, CDR2 SMNVEV (reference sequence). The CDR3 DNA reads TGTGCCAGCAGTTTTTCTGCAGGGGGGGAGACTGAAGCTTTCTTT. Protein: CASSFSAGGETEAFF.

This chain connects TRBV24-1 to TRBJ2-7; 9 bases line up with TRBD1. The DNA end lines up better with TRBJ2-5; the J call may be wrong. The CDR3 is 12 amino acids. Germline V lookup: CDR1 KGHDR, CDR2 SFDVKD. The CDR3 loop is CATAGQGETQYF. The CDR3 DNA sequence: TGTGCCACCGCGGGACAGGGAGAGACCCAGTACTTC.

A word on this clonotype: One junction end disagrees with the germline gene, perhaps due to a read error. The chain links TRBV12-3 or TRBV12-4 to TRBJ1-2; maybe TRBD1 (5 bases). The length of the CDR3 is 13 residues. CDR3 DNA sequence: TGTGCCAGCAGTTTGGGAGGGGTCTATGACTACACCTTC. Translation: CASSLGGVYDYTF.

The chain employs TRBV5-1 and TRBJ2-4, with TRBD2 identical over 9 bases. The trim removed 3 bases at V and 6 bases at J, leaving 7 bases unmatched. CDR1 and CDR2 (germline): SGHRS, YFSETQ. The CDR3 consists of 15 residues. CDR3 in amino acids: CASSWVSGRGNIQYF. Here the CDR3 DNA reads TGCGCCAGCAGCTGGGTTAGCGGGAGAGGAAACATTCAGTACTTC.

The chain recombines TRBV2 with TRBJ2-3; D is perhaps TRBD2 (6 bases). The CDR3 extends over 15 amino acids. Deletions cut 1 base from V and 4 bases from J, with 12 bases between. CDR1 is SNHLY and CDR2 is FYNNEI in the germline V gene. CDR3 residues: CASSEDGGVSDTQYF. As DNA, the CDR3 is TGTGCCAGCAGTGAAGACGGGGGAGTCTCAGATACGCAGTATTTT.

V and J are TRBV30 and TRBJ1-2; D uncertain. Germline assignment: CDR1 GTSNPN and CDR2 SVGIG (reference sequence). Between the trimmed V and J ends, which lost 4 bases and 4 bases, there was a span of 7 bases. This CDR3 region has 11 residues. CDR3 protein: CAWNSPYGYTF. The CDR3 DNA reads as TGTGCCTGGAATAGTCCCTATGGCTACACCTTC.

The CDR3 nucleotides are TGTGCCAGCTCACCGTTTGGACAGGGAGGAGATACGCAGTATTTT. Protein sequence: CASSPFGQGGDTQYF. The V and J genes are TRBV18 and TRBJ2-3; 8 bases align to TRBD1. This CDR3 is 15 amino acids long. CDR1 is KGHSH and CDR2 is LQKENI in the germline V gene. The junction had 7 bases not matched to a gene; V was cut back by 3 bases and J by 5 bases.

The V call is TRBV10-3, the J call TRBJ2-1; possibly TRBD1 or TRBD2 for D (5 bases each). V dropped 2 bases and J dropped 5 bases, with 13 bases sitting between them. The CDR3 extends over 15 amino acids. CDR1 is ENHRY and CDR2 is SYGVKD in the germline V gene. The CDR3 bases are TGTGCCATCAGTGAGCCGAGGGGTTCTAACAATGAGCAGTTCTTC. Translation gives CAISEPRGSNNEQFF.

The rearrangement links TRBV5-1 to TRBJ2-1; TRBD1 agrees at 11 bases. Trimming removed 6 bases from V and 4 bases from J; junction bases left unmatched: 9. Germline loops: CDR1 SGHRS, CDR2 YFSETQ. CDR3 length equals 16 residues. DNA of the CDR3: TGCGCCAGCATCAGATCGGGACAGGGGGATTACAATGAGCAGTTCTTC. This encodes CASIRSGQGDYNEQFF.

This clonotype was found a few times. V is TRBV10-3 and J is TRBJ2-3; D gene ambiguous. V was cut by 5 bases and J by 5 bases, with 11 bases left in between. CDR3 length: 13 amino acids. Germline values: CDR1 ENHRY, CDR2 SYGVKD. CDR3 coding DNA: TGTGCCATCAGTCTAATGGCTAGAGATACGCAGTATTTT. Its protein is CAISLMARDTQYF.

The chain is built from TRBV21-1 and TRBJ2-7; the D call of TRBD1 is as the table states it, not checked on the DNA. TRBV21-1 is a pseudogene locus. The CDR3 sequence is 16 residues long. In DNA form, the CDR3 reads TGTGCCAGCAGCCTCCTGGTGGGGGCGGGTGTCTACGAGCAGTACTTC. Translating gives CASSLLVGAGVYEQYF.

This rearrangement joins TRBV4-1 to TRBJ2-1; perhaps TRBD1 as D (5 bases). V lost 1 base and J 0 bases, leaving 10 bases between the germline ends. This CDR3 has 16 residues. The germline CDR1 and CDR2 sequences are MGHRA and YSYEKL. Written as DNA, the CDR3 is TGCGCCAGCAGCCAAGTAAGGCAGGGCTCCTACAATGAGCAGTTCTTC. Translating it yields CASSQVRQGSYNEQFF.

This chain connects TRBV27 to TRBJ1-5; D is possibly TRBD1 (6 bases). The CDR3 sequence is 13 residues long. Germline V CDR1 and CDR2: MNHEY, SMNVEV (reference sequence). The V end was cut by 8 bases, the J end by 7 bases, with 15 bases between. CDR3 protein: CASGLQGHQPQHF. CDR3 DNA sequence: TGTGCCAGCGGCTTACAGGGCCACCAGCCCCAGCATTTT.

This clonotype was seen only a few times. The CDR3 is CASSMDRALLREQYF. For the CDR3, the DNA is TGTGCCAGCAGCATGGACAGGGCCCTCCTACGCGAGCAGTACTTC. The chain joins TRBV7-8 to TRBJ2-5; 8 nucleotides align to TRBD1. The tail of the sequence fits TRBJ2-7 better, so the J call may be wrong. Looked up from germline, CDR1 is SGHVS and CDR2 is FQNEAQ. The CDR3 runs to 15 residues.

About this clonotype itself: This could be a read error, since a much larger clone is one nucleotide away. This chain uses TRBV20-1 with TRBJ2-6; D gene uncertain. This CDR3 has 12 residues. V lost 3 bases, J lost 2 bases, and 2 bases lay in between. Germline V gene data show CDR1 as DFQATT and CDR2 as SNEGSKA (reference sequence). The CDR3 here is CSASAGANVLTF. In nucleotides, the CDR3 is TGCAGTGCTAGCGCTGGGGCCAACGTCCTGACTTTC.

The chain is built from TRBV12-3 or TRBV12-4 and TRBJ2-3; D possibly matches TRBD1 or TRBD2 (5 bases each). V gave up 4 bases and J gave up 4 bases, with 12 bases separating them. This CDR3 is built from 14 residues. Written as DNA, the CDR3 is TGTGCCAGCAGTTCCGGGAAGGGGTCAGATACGCAGTATTTT. It yields the protein CASSSGKGSDTQYF.

The chain employs TRBV5-5 and TRBJ2-3, with D unclear. The V gene's germline CDR1 is SGHKS and CDR2 YYEKEE (reference sequence). Trimming took 1 base from V and 2 from J, leaving 11 bases between them. The CDR3 is 15 residues long. The CDR3 DNA reads as TGTGCCAGCAGCTTGCACAGTGGGGTCACAGATACGCAGTATTTT. Amino acids: CASSLHSGVTDTQYF.

The chain combines TRBV6-6 with TRBJ1-5; 10 nucleotides match TRBD1. V dropped 6 bases and J dropped 6; count of bases not matched to a gene: 8. The CDR3 has 15 residues. Germline CDR1 and CDR2: MNHNY and SVGAGI (reference sequence). The CDR3: CASRRDRGLGQPQHF. The CDR3 DNA follows: TGTGCCAGCAGAAGGGACAGGGGTCTTGGTCAGCCCCAGCATTTT.

The V call is TRBV20-1, the J call TRBJ2-1, with D perhaps TRBD1 (5 bases). This CDR3 is 15 amino acids long. Trimming removed 2 bases at V and 8 bases at J, with 19 bases between. CDR1 and CDR2 (germline): DFQATT, SNEGSKA (reference sequence). The CDR3 protein is CSARPNNDRPDEQFF. CDR3 nucleotides: TGCAGTGCTAGACCAAACAATGACAGACCGGATGAGCAGTTCTTC.

The rearrangement joins TRBV24-1 to TRBJ2-3; 7 bases are shared with TRBD2. The germline V gene encodes CDR1 KGHDR and CDR2 SFDVKD. The trim removed 1 base at V and 6 bases at J, leaving 9 bases unmatched. This CDR3 spans 16 amino acids. The chain's CDR3 is CATSDFGLAVGDTQYF. CDR3 nucleotides: TGTGCCACCAGTGATTTTGGTCTAGCGGTTGGGGATACGCAGTATTTT.

V is TRBV7-2 and J is TRBJ2-1, with D possibly being TRBD2 (5 bases). The V end lost 4 bases, the J end lost 2 bases, and 12 bases lay between the germline ends. The germline CDR1 and CDR2 sequences are SGHTA and FQGNSA. The CDR3 spans 15 residues. CDR3 sequence reads: CASSSERHPYNEQFF. The CDR3 bases are TGTGCCAGCAGCTCCGAGCGGCACCCCTACAATGAGCAGTTCTTC.